This T cell receptor beta chain came from a study of tumor and adjacent non-tumor tissue in lung cancer. Looking at the study overall: On average, productive TCRbeta reads reached roughly 4 million per sample. The study's findings and limits: TCR diversity was significantly greater in tumor than normal lung tissue. Higher tumor TCR diversity was associated with shorter survival.

With respect to this clonotype: Its matching antigen is unknown.

The library came from three nested PCR rounds adapted from ARM-PCR protocols. TCRdb fed the multiplex PCR reads into MiXCR, producing one record per CDR3 protein. This table has around 75,000 distinct CDR3 sequences, around 70% appearing once. The CDR3 is 15 amino acids. V was clipped by 6 bases and J by 10 bases, with 24 bases between them. Germline V gene sequence: CDR1 MNHEY, CDR2 SVGAGI. No cell sorting was done before RNA was extracted from the tissue. More than 3 cm separated this lung sample from the edge of the tumor. Newly diagnosed lung cancer patients had thoracic surgery in China, August–late 2014, without prior chemotherapy.

The chain couples TRBV6-5 to TRBJ2-5, with D tentatively TRBD2 (5 bases). This clonotype was obtained from a woman aged 45-65 years with non-small cell lung cancer. The sample taken for sequencing was distant non-tumor lung tissue. The CDR3 DNA is TGTGCCAGCAGAGTACGCGCAGGAGGTTCGGGGAGCCAGTACTTC. Residues: CASRVRAGGSGSQYF.